These 25 T cell receptor beta chains were sequenced from one sample in a study of a mutant IDH1 vaccine in newly diagnosed glioma. Time point defined: week 23, last vaccination. Doses comprised 300 ug of mutant IDH1 20-mer peptide each, plus topical imiquimod. This table comes from immunoSEQ multiplex PCR, and its TCRdb copy is limited to in-frame clones, with some not included. This table holds under 85,000 clones, 75% to 90% found once. These receptors' targets are unknown. The sample here was PBMCs, taken from a glioma patient whose treatment included an IDH1 peptide vaccine. Source of these receptors: a woman in her fifties or sixties with glioma.

This clone was recorded only once. The CDR3 DNA reads as TGTGCCAGCAGCTCTAGCCGGTTCCCCCTCCACTTT. Translating gives CASSSSRFPLHF. The chain recombines TRBV11-2 with TRBJ1-6; no clear D. Trimming took 4 bases from V and 13 from J, leaving 11 bases between them. The CDR3 is made up of 12 amino acids. Germline V CDR1 and CDR2: SGHAT, FQNNGV.

V and J are TRBV11-2 and TRBJ1-5, with TRBD1 identical over 10 bases. Per the germline V gene, CDR1 is SGHAT and CDR2 is FQNNGV. This CDR3 has 15 amino acids. V was pared by 4 bases and J by 4 bases, with 4 bases of the junction left unmatched. The CDR3 bases are TGTGCCAGCAGCTGGGGGGGACAGGGGAATCAGCCCCAGCATTTT. Translated: CASSWGGQGNQPQHF. Full variable domain (missing parts from reference TRBV11-2 and TRBJ1-5): EAGVAQSPRYKIIEKRQSVAFWCNPISGHATLYWYQQILGQGPKLLIQFQNNGVVDDSQLPKDRFSAERLKGVDSTLKIQPAKLEDSAVYLCASSWGGQGNQPQHFGDGTRLSIL.

The chain joins TRBV5-1 to TRBJ1-4, with TRBD1 as a possible D gene (6 bases). V was pared by 0 bases and J by 2 bases, with 14 bases between. CDR3 size: 17 residues. CDR1 is SGHRS and CDR2 is YFSETQ in the germline V gene. This chain's CDR3 is CASSLVPSGATNEKLFF. DNA of the CDR3: TGCGCCAGCAGCTTGGTTCCTTCAGGGGCCACTAATGAAAAACTGTTTTTT.

The J gene is TRBJ2-7, the V gene TRBV6-1, with D possibly being TRBD1 (7 bases). The germline CDR1 and CDR2 sequences are MNHNS and SASEGT. Trimming removed 8 bases at V and 1 base at J, with 15 bases between. CDR3 length equals 14 residues. CDR3 residues: CASRLEGASYEQYF. The CDR3 nucleotides are TGTGCCAGCCGGTTGGAGGGGGCGTCCTACGAGCAGTACTTC.

The gene calls are TRBV9 and TRBJ2-3; 8 bases are shared with TRBD2. Germline V gene lookup returns CDR1 SGDLS and CDR2 YYNGEE. The V gene end was trimmed by 3 bases and the J gene end by 1 base; junction bases not matched to a gene: 7. The CDR3 loop spans 16 amino acids. The CDR3 here is CASSESSGTGTDTQYF. DNA for the CDR3: TGTGCCAGCAGCGAAAGTAGCGGGACGGGCACAGATACGCAGTATTTT.

The rearrangement links TRBV19 to TRBJ2-7; 7 bases line up with TRBD2. This CDR3 comprises 13 residues. V was pared by 5 bases and J by 1 base, with 2 bases of the junction left unmatched. The germline gives CDR1 LNHDA, CDR2 SQIVND (reference sequence). The CDR3 is CASSREVSYEQYF. The DNA of the CDR3 is TGTGCCAGTAGTCGGGAGGTGTCCTACGAGCAGTACTTC.

This clone was observed a single time. The V and J genes are TRBV7-9 and TRBJ2-1; 13 nucleotides agree with TRBD2. The CDR3 spans 18 residues. With V trimmed by 4 bases and J by 0 bases, 6 bases remained unmatched. CDR1 SEHNR and CDR2 FQNEAQ come from the germline V gene (reference sequence). The CDR3 DNA sequence: TGTGCCAGCAGCTCACCGGGACTAGCGGGGAGCTCCTACAATGAGCAGTTCTTC. Translation: CASSSPGLAGSSYNEQFF.

J is TRBJ2-1 and V is TRBV7-9, with TRBD2 identical over 16 bases. J was trimmed by 10 bases and V by 1 base; bases with no gene match: 1. Germline V gene sequence: CDR1 SEHNR, CDR2 FQNEAQ (reference sequence). This CDR3 is 15 amino acids long. CDR3 sequence: CASSLVGLAGGEQFF. For the CDR3, the DNA is TGTGCCAGCAGCTTAGTGGGACTAGCGGGAGGGGAGCAGTTCTTC.

The chain links TRBV11-2 to TRBJ2-7; D not resolved. Germline V gene sequence: CDR1 SGHAT, CDR2 FQNNGV. V shed 0 bases and J shed 2 bases, with 8 bases lying between them. The CDR3 covers 14 residues. The CDR3, as DNA: TGTGCCAGCAGCTTAGAGCGCAGACCCTACGAGCAGTACTTC. It specifies CASSLERRPYEQYF.

The V gene is TRBV6-1, the J gene TRBJ1-5; no clear D. Germline V gene data show CDR1 as MNHNS and CDR2 as SASEGT. The CDR3 is 16 residues long. Trimming removed 0 bases from V and 0 bases from J, with 9 bases in between. The CDR3 protein is CASSEALGYSNQPQHF. CDR3 DNA sequence: TGTGCCAGCAGTGAAGCGCTTGGTTATAGCAATCAGCCCCAGCATTTT.

The chain links TRBV27 to TRBJ2-1; 7 bases match TRBD1. The germline V gene encodes CDR1 MNHEY and CDR2 SMNVEV (reference sequence). V lost 5 bases and J lost 3; bases outside the gene matches: 4. The CDR3 totals 14 residues. CDR3 bases: TGTGCCAGCAGTATCCGGGACAGCTACAATGAGCAGTTCTTC. It codes for CASSIRDSYNEQFF.

The V gene is TRBV6-5, the J gene TRBJ1-2; D may be TRBD1 (6 bases). CDR1 is MNHEY and CDR2 is SVGAGI in the germline V gene. This CDR3 is 15 amino acids long. Deletions cut 0 bases from V and 7 bases from J, with 15 bases between. Here the CDR3 reads CASSYSYRVGVGYTF. The CDR3 bases are TGTGCCAGCAGTTACTCGTACAGGGTGGGAGTTGGCTACACCTTC.

The chain combines TRBV5-1 with TRBJ2-5, with 10 nucleotides matching TRBD2. The CDR3 consists of 16 residues. The germline gives CDR1 SGHRS, CDR2 YFSETQ. Germline trimming cut 4 bases from V and 4 bases from J; bases unmatched to any gene: 10. The CDR3 loop is CASSVGLAEGGETQYF. CDR3 DNA sequence: TGCGCCAGCAGCGTCGGACTAGCGGAAGGGGGAGAGACCCAGTACTTC.

A word on this clone: Since the CDR3 does not end with the conserved phenylalanine or tryptophan, this likely comes from a read error. V usage is TRBV6-5 and J usage is TRBJ1-6, with D maybe TRBD1 (5 bases). This CDR3 region has 15 residues. V was clipped by 6 bases and J by 9 bases, with 18 bases between them. Germline V gives CDR1 MNHEY, CDR2 SVGAGI. The CDR3 region has the DNA TGTGCCAGCAGCCCTAGGGCAGGGACGAGTTCACCCCTCCACCTT. Translation gives CASSPRAGTSSPLHL.

This clone has only a few counts. The rearrangement uses TRBV28 and TRBJ1-2; D not certain. Trimming stripped 8 bases from V and 2 bases from J, with 12 bases between. Germline V gene sequence: CDR1 MDHEN, CDR2 SYDVKM. CDR3 length: 13 residues. The CDR3 DNA reads as TGTGCCAGCCAGGCAGGCCCAAACTATGGCTACACCTTC. Translation: CASQAGPNYGYTF.

The chain uses TRBV7-2 and TRBJ2-1; 15 positions agree with TRBD2. The CDR3 length is 16 residues. Trimming took 5 bases from V and 10 from J; bases not matched to a gene: 9. Germline CDR1 and CDR2: SGHTA and FQGNSA. The CDR3 nucleotides read TGTGCCAGCAGCATTCGGACTAGCGGGAGGGTAAGAGAGCAGTTCTTC. Translated, it gives CASSIRTSGRVREQFF.

This rearrangement joins TRBV19 to TRBJ1-5; D possibly corresponds to TRBD1 (6 bases). Germline V gene data show CDR1 as LNHDA and CDR2 as SQIVND (reference sequence). V shed 4 bases and J shed 5 bases, with 18 bases lying between them. This CDR3 has 16 residues. The CDR3 region is CASSTFTGRPDQPQHF. Here the CDR3 DNA reads TGTGCCAGTAGTACCTTCACAGGGAGACCGGATCAGCCCCAGCATTTT.

The J gene is TRBJ1-4, the V gene TRBV5-8, with D maybe TRBD1 (6 bases). Trimming took off 4 bases at V and 3 bases at J, with 10 bases between the two ends. CDR3 size: 14 residues. Germline loops: CDR1 SGHTS, CDR2 YDEGEE. The CDR3 nucleotides are TGTGCCAGCAGCCCCGGACAGCCTAATGAAAAACTGTTTTTT. It is translated as CASSPGQPNEKLFF.

The CDR3 nucleotides read TGTGCCATCAGTGATTCCTATGGACTAGCGGGAGGGGGAGAGACCCAGTACTTC. Its translation: CAISDSYGLAGGGETQYF. The chain couples TRBV10-3 to TRBJ2-5; TRBD2 matches at 15 bases. There are 18 residues in the CDR3. Germline values: CDR1 ENHRY, CDR2 SYGVKD. Trimming cost V 3 bases and J 4 bases; bases outside gene matches: 9.

V and J are TRBV27 and TRBJ1-5; D call uncertain. The CDR3 runs 12 residues. V was cut by 8 bases and J by 2 bases, with 7 bases left in between. Germline-derived CDR1 and CDR2 are MNHEY and SMNVEV (reference sequence). The DNA of the CDR3 is TGTGCCAGCTCGAGTCGCAATCAGCCCCAGCATTTT. Encoded protein: CASSSRNQPQHF.

This chain joins TRBV28 and TRBJ2-5; TRBD2 agrees at 10 bases. V gave up 7 bases and J gave up 2 bases; unmatched junction bases: 7. CDR1 is MDHEN, CDR2 SYDVKM, per germline. CDR3 length: 15 residues. The CDR3 here is CASTSSGSGQETQYF. The CDR3 bases are TGTGCCAGCACCTCTAGCGGGAGCGGACAAGAGACCCAGTACTTC.

The chain combines TRBV6-6 with TRBJ2-7, with D unresolved. This CDR3 has 13 residues. Trimming pared 2 bases from V and 4 bases from J, leaving 9 bases between. Germline CDR1 is MNHNY and CDR2 is SVGAGI (reference sequence). DNA for the CDR3: TGTGCCAGCAGTTACAACTCGGATTACGAGCAGTACTTC. This sequence encodes CASSYNSDYEQYF.

The chain employs TRBV6-4 and TRBJ2-3; D is uncertain. CDR1 MRHNA and CDR2 SNTAGT come from the germline V gene. The CDR3 consists of 14 residues. V lost 4 bases and J lost 4, with 12 bases in between. Here the CDR3 reads CASSAGSPPDTQYF. CDR3 in DNA: TGTGCCAGCAGTGCGGGTAGCCCCCCAGATACGCAGTATTTT.

The chain recombines TRBV7-8 with TRBJ2-7; 14 nucleotides align to TRBD2. The length of the CDR3 is 17 residues. Germline V gene data show CDR1 as SGHVS and CDR2 as FQNEAQ. V was pared by 3 bases and J by 0 bases, with 4 bases of the junction left unmatched. The CDR3: CASSLGLAGASSYEQYF. For the CDR3, the DNA is TGTGCCAGCAGCTTGGGACTAGCGGGAGCGTCCTCCTACGAGCAGTACTTC.

This sequence joins TRBV19 and TRBJ1-1; 10 nucleotides align to TRBD1. CDR1 LNHDA and CDR2 SQIVND come from the germline V gene (reference sequence). The CDR3 consists of 14 residues. V was pared by 10 bases and J by 1 base, with 6 bases of the junction left unmatched. As DNA, the CDR3 is TGTGCCACCAGGACAGGGGGTCGGAACACTGAAGCTTTCTTT. Translating gives CATRTGGRNTEAFF. Supplemented by reference TRBV19 and TRBJ1-1, the full variable domain reads DGGITQSPKYLFRKEGQNVTLSCEQNLNHDAMYWYRQDPGQGLRLIYYSQIVNDFQKGDIAEGYSVSREKKESFPLTVTSAQKNPTAFYLCATRTGGRNTEAFFGQGTRLTVV.